This TCR beta chain was retrieved from a study of OX40 agonist ivuxolimab in advanced cancers. In the study overall: Patients' therapy was ivuxolimab, an antibody that acts as an agonist of OX40 (CD134). Patients with hepatocellular carcinoma, melanoma, renal cell or head and neck cancer made up the dose-escalation patients.

Trimming took 5 bases from V and 5 from J, leaving 9 bases between them. The CDR3 length is 13 residues. CDR1 and CDR2 (germline): SGHTA, FQGTGA. Points on this clone: Antigen unknown.

Blood draws occurred at baseline, cycle 4 day 1, and cycle 7 day 1. Broader study findings: Compared with others, partial responders at 0.1-3.0 mg/kg displayed clonal expansion among the lowest.

Produced via immunoSEQ multiplex PCR; TCRdb's table is partial and in-frame only. The sample records about 84,000 clones, about 94% being singletons. The sequence derives from an adult with an advanced solid tumor such as melanoma, head and neck, liver or kidney cancer. Sequenced material: CD4+ or CD8+ T cells sorted from blood, taken in a trial of the OX40 agonist ivuxolimab. The chain employs TRBV7-3 and TRBJ2-2, with D possibly matching TRBD1 (6 bases). CDR3: CASSKTGTGELFF. The CDR3 DNA reads as TGTGCCAGCAGCAAAACAGGGACCGGGGAGCTGTTTTTT.